This T cell receptor beta chain derives from a study of blood T cells in healthy people across ages (dated by TCRdb to about 2015). The study in broad terms: In model experiments, roughly one uniquely barcoded TCR beta cDNA molecule per two T cells was captured by template switching. The donors were divided into four age groups: young (average approximately 16 years), middle-aged (about 39), aged (approximately 62) and long-lived (about 84). To track age-related changes in TCR beta repertoire diversity, the study relied on deep sequencing normalized with unique cDNA molecular identifiers. To avoid experimental bias, donors of different ages were randomly spread across the sequencing lanes. Using the same blood draw, the study looked at two additional independent replicas of 1 million unique cDNA reads for two donors, one aged 18 to 30 and the other aged 80 or older.

V sheds 5 bases and J sheds 11 bases, leaving 24 bases between their ends. The CDR3 has 14 amino acids, counting the end cysteine and phenylalanine. Of all the DNA, just the CDR3 is kept, 42 bases in frame from base 1. CDR1 and CDR2 are drawn from the germline V gene (reference sequence): DFQATT, SNEGSKA. The donors were 40 or so Caucasian individuals from Russia, aged roughly 6 to 90 years, who were systemically healthy. Around 9.7 milliliters of peripheral blood were collected from each donor into EDTA-treated Vacutainer tubes. PBMCs were isolated by Ficoll-Paque density-gradient centrifugation, with at least 6 million obtained per sample. Total RNA, at least 5.5 micrograms per sample, was extracted from PBMCs with Trizol reagent. Naive CD45RAhigh/CD27high T cell percentages were measured by flow cytometry on a PBMC aliquot from every donor. Findings and caveats that apply to the study as a whole: The CMV infection status of donors was not known, potentially confounding age-related changes in expanded clonotypes. Since profiling was done on bulk unsorted PBMCs, naive and antigen-experienced compartments could not be conclusively compared. Compared with the aged group, more naive CD4+ T cells, fewer expanded clones and increased TCR diversity were shown by the long-lived group, suggesting age selection. Estimates of total diversity based on one million sequenced T cells were considered lower bounds and underestimates. A strong correlation was found between observed TCR beta diversity and the percentage of naive T cells measured by flow cytometry. Observed TCR beta diversity per million T cells fell roughly linearly with age, and a significant reduction was already apparent by age around 40.

The library was obtained by 5' RACE. The sample was run on an Illumina HiSeq 2500. A second roughly 6 to 12 cycle PCR used a sample-barcoded 5' primer and a J-beta primer mix. A unique molecular identifier was introduced onto each TCR beta cDNA molecule by a template-switch 5' adaptor carrying 12 random nucleotides. Each sample yielded at least 3 million CDR3-containing paired-end reads. The Mint cDNA synthesis kit, primed by a TRBC-specific oligonucleotide, was used to synthesize first-strand cDNA from all RNA. After uracil-DNA glycosylase treatment, a first 18-cycle PCR used universal primers M1SS and BC2_uni_R on all cDNA. In the authors' own workflow: Normalization of each sample was performed by random selection of 1 million high-quality reads, each carrying a distinct molecular identifier. Reads sharing molecular identifiers were discarded rather than binned into consensus sequences. MiTCR, run with a Q25 quality threshold and the strictest error-elimination algorithm, handled CDR3 identification, clonotype clustering and error correction. A nonparametric unseen species model with Euler transformation was used to estimate a lower bound on total TCR beta diversity. In TCRdb, the public reads were trimmed at Q25 with fastp and aligned with MiXCR, with productive beta chains retained. Under each unique CDR3 protein, matching rows form one entry showing the most common genes and DNA. None of the V and J calls come from the authors' own analysis; TCRdb made them. This sample has 550,000 to 600,000 distinct CDR3 sequences in its table, and around half of those were observed once. The ten largest make up roughly 25% of the sample.

In regard to this clonotype: Its antigen is currently not known. No qualities accompany the bases; no much larger clone lies one base away.

The sequence joins TRBV20-1 to TRBJ2-5; TRBD2 is perhaps the D gene, given 6 matching bases. This sequence was found in a man older than 75 in good health. The sequencing input was blood. In nucleotide form, the sequence is TGCAGTGCTTGGGCCGGGAGATCCTACAATGAGCAGTACTTC. This codes for CSAWAGRSYNEQYF.